These T cell receptor beta chains were read from a single sample in a study of CD8+ T cells in alopecia areata. TCRdb's table, derived via immunoSEQ multiplex PCR, lists solely in-frame clones and lacks some. This table holds a few hundred thousand clones, 60% found once. The sample in question was CD4+ T cells sorted from blood, obtained around week 53, from a patient treated with tofacitinib. The receptors here all came from a human donor with alopecia areata. CDR3s include the opening cysteine and the closing phenylalanine or tryptophan. A D gene is named only where the DNA matches it firmly. The size entry is marked missing in some rows and otherwise reads once, few, many or a size class.

- | - | TRBJ1-1 | TRBV29-1 | TGCAGCGTTGAAGAATTGGGGTGGGGGCACACTGAAGCTTTCTTT | CSVEELGWGHTEAFF
- | - | TRBJ2-6 | TRBV6-5 | TGTGCCAGCAGTTGGGCCTCTGGGGCCAACGTCCTGACTTTC | CASSWASGANVLTF
few | - | TRBJ1-4 | TRBV29-1 | TGCAGCGTTGTAGTAGTGCCCAGGGAAAAACTGTTTTTT | CSVVVVPREKLFF
few | - | TRBJ2-7 | TRBV5-1 | TGCGCCAGCAGCTTAGACTACGAGCAGTACTTC | CASSLDYEQYF
- | - | TRBJ2-5 | TRBV7-9 | TGTGCCAGCAGCAAAAGAAATCAAGAGACCCAGTACTTC | CASSKRNQETQYF
- | - | TRBJ2-4 | TRBV5-6 | TGTGCCAGCGGGACATTGACCGTCCCAAACATTCAGTACTTC | CASGTLTVPNIQYF
- | - | TRBJ1-5 | TRBV6-1 | TGTGCCAGCAGTGACCTCAGGGGACGGGGCAATCAGCCCCAGCATTTT | CASSDLRGRGNQPQHF
few | - | TRBJ2-1 | TRBV5-4 | TGTGCCAGCAGCGACCCAGGATTGAGCTCCTACAATGAGCAGTTCTTC | CASSDPGLSSYNEQFF
- | TRBD1 | TRBJ2-3 | TRBV4-3 | TGCGCCAGCAGCTGGACAGGGGGCAAGGATACGCAGTATTTT | CASSWTGGKDTQYF
- | - | TRBJ2-2 | TRBV6-5 | TGTGCCAGCAGTTACAACACCGGGGAGCTGTTTTTT | CASSYNTGELFF
- | - | TRBJ1-6 | TRBV7-2 | TGTGCCAGCGGGGCAGGGTCGACCCTCCACTTT | CASGAGSTLHF
- | - | TRBJ2-7 | TRBV25-1 | TGTGCCAGCAGTGCAGTCTCATCCTACGAGCAGTACTTC | CASSAVSSYEQYF
- | - | TRBJ1-2 | TRBV5-1 | TGCGCCAGCAGCTCAACAGGGATTCCTAACTATGGCTACACCTTC | CASSSTGIPNYGYTF
- | - | TRBJ1-1 | TRBV7-2 | TGTGCCAGCAGCTCAGGACTGTACCCTGAAGCTTTCTTT | CASSSGLYPEAFF
- | TRBD1 | TRBJ1-5 | TRBV29-1 | TGCAGCGTAGCAGCTAGGGCAGGGGGGAATCAGCCCCAGCATTTT | CSVAARAGGNQPQHF
once | - | TRBJ2-5 | TRBV5-1 | TGCGCCAGCACCCTCCTGGCGACAGGCCCCGGGGAAGAGACCCAGTACTTC | CASTLLATGPGEETQYF
- | - | TRBJ1-2 | TRBV5-6 | TGTGCCAGCAGCTTTAGAGGCAGGAACTATGGCTACACCTTC | CASSFRGRNYGYTF
few | - | TRBJ2-3 | TRBV30 | TGTGCCTGGAGGTCGGGACTTCTGGATACGCAGTATTTT | CAWRSGLLDTQYF
few | - | TRBJ1-1 | TRBV30 | TGTGCCTGGCGGAAGAACACTGAAGCTTTCTTT | CAWRKNTEAFF
once | - | TRBJ1-1 | TRBV27 | TGTGCCAGCAGTTTAAATCAGGGAGTCACTGAAGCTTTCTTT | CASSLNQGVTEAFF
- | TRBD2 | TRBJ2-5 | TRBV4-3 | TGCGCCAGCAGCCAAGAAGGACTAGCGGGCGAGACCCAGTACTTC | CASSQEGLAGETQYF
- | TRBD2 | TRBJ2-3 | TRBV5-4 | TGTGCCAGCACCTTGGGGGGGACAGATACGCAGTATTTT | CASTLGGTDTQYF
- | - | TRBJ2-1 | TRBV30 | TGTGCCTGGGACCCTTCAGCGAGGGGTGAGCAGTTCTTC | CAWDPSARGEQFF
many | - | TRBJ2-1 | TRBV7-8 | TGTGCCAGCAGCTGGGCTCTGATCCTCTCCTACAATGAGCAGTTCTTC | CASSWALILSYNEQFF
- | TRBD2 | TRBJ2-5 | TRBV7-8 | TGTGCCAGCAGCCTTATAGCGGGGGGCGTACAAGAGACCCAGTACTTC | CASSLIAGGVQETQYF
few | - | TRBJ2-1 | TRBV15 | TGTGCCACCAGCAGCCTGGGGAGCTCCTACAATGAGCAGTTCTTC | CATSSLGSSYNEQFF
once | - | TRBJ1-1 | TRBV4-1 | TGCGCCAGCAGGTTGACAGAGGGGACCACTGAAGCTTTCTTT | CASRLTEGTTEAFF
- | - | TRBJ2-5 | TRBV4-2 | TGTGCCAGCAGCCCAAAGGAAGGGACTGAAGAGACCCAGTACTTC | CASSPKEGTEETQYF
- | - | TRBJ2-1 | TRBV30 | TGTGCCTCCCTTGGGACATTTGACAATGAGCAGTTCTTC | CASLGTFDNEQFF
- | - | TRBJ1-4 | TRBV30 | TGTGCCTGGAGTGTGAGGCGTAATGAAAAACTGTTTTTT | CAWSVRRNEKLFF
once | - | TRBJ1-2 | TRBV15 | TGTGCCACCAGAGACCGAGGGAACTATGGCTACACCTTC | CATRDRGNYGYTF
- | TRBD1 | TRBJ2-1 | TRBV2 | TGTGCCTGCACGGGACAGGGCGGCAATGAGCAGTTCTTC | CACTGQGGNEQFF
- | - | TRBJ1-2 | TRBV30 | TGTGCCTGGAGTGTTGCGGTAAACTATGGCTACACCTTC | CAWSVAVNYGYTF
- | - | TRBJ2-3 | TRBV7-2 | TGTGCCAGCAGCTTAGACAGGGCCACAGATACGCAGTATTTT | CASSLDRATDTQYF
few | - | TRBJ1-3 | TRBV30 | TGTGCCTGGAGTGTATTCCGAGACACCATATATTTT | CAWSVFRDTIYF
- | - | TRBJ2-5 | TRBV7-6 | TGTGCCAGCAGCTTAGTGGGGGGGCGGTCAGAGACCCAGTACTTC | CASSLVGGRSETQYF
- | - | TRBJ2-1 | TRBV2 | TGTGCCAGCAGTAAGACCAATGAGCAGTTCTTC | CASSKTNEQFF
- | TRBD2 | TRBJ2-2 | TRBV5-4 | TGTGCCAGCAGCGAGGGACTAGCGGGGAACACCGGGGAGCTGTTTTTT | CASSEGLAGNTGELFF
- | - | TRBJ2-7 | TRBV6-5 | TGTGCCAGCAGTCAGGGTGGGCAGTTCGAGCAGTACTTC | CASSQGGQFEQYF
many | TRBD1 | TRBJ2-4 | TRBV5-1 | TGCGCCAGCAGCCCGGACAGGGGAAAGGGAAAGGCCAAAAACATTCAGTACTTC | CASSPDRGKGKAKNIQYF
- | - | TRBJ2-3 | TRBV9 | TGTGCCAGCAGCGTAGGGCGGCACACAGATACGCAGTATTTT | CASSVGRHTDTQYF
- | TRBD1 | TRBJ2-5 | TRBV28 | TGTGCCAGCACTTCGACAGGGTTTGGAGAGACCCAGTACTTC | CASTSTGFGETQYF
- | - | TRBJ1-1 | TRBV6-5 | TGTGCCAGCAGTCAGGGAGCTATCGCTGAAGCTTTCTTT | CASSQGAIAEAFF
- | TRBD2 | TRBJ2-1 | TRBV5-1 | TGCGCCAGCAGCGCAGGGACTAGCGGGGGTGATGAGCAGTTCTTC | CASSAGTSGGDEQFF
- | TRBD1 | TRBJ2-2 | TRBV7-2 | TGTGCCAGCAGCTCTAGACCGGGGACAGCGAACACCGGGGAGCTGTTTTTT | CASSSRPGTANTGELFF
- | TRBD1 | TRBJ1-2 | TRBV29-1 | TGCACCGCGGGACAGGGTGGTATTGGCTACACCTTC | CTAGQGGIGYTF